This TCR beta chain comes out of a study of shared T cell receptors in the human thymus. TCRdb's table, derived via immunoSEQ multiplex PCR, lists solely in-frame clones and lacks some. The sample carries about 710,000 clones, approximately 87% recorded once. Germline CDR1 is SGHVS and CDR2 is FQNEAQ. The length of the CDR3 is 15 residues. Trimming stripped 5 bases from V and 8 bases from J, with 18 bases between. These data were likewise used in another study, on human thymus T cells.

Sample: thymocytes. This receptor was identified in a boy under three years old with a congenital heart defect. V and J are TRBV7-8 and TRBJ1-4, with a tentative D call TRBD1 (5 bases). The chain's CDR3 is CASSNLGQGYEKLFF. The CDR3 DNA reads TGTGCCAGCAGCAATCTGGGGCAGGGCTACGAAAAACTGTTTTTT.